This T cell receptor beta chain was sequenced during a study of beta chain features in type 1 diabetes. The CDR3 loop spans 15 amino acids. Germline assignment: CDR1 SGHRS and CDR2 YFSETQ. V lost 1 base to trimming and J lost 5 bases; unmatched junction nucleotides: 9. Investigators reverse transcribed all isolated RNA, so they sequenced expressed TCRB transcripts. Produced via immunoSEQ multiplex PCR; TCRdb's table is partial and in-frame only. The top ten hold 0.015% to 0.019% of the sample, which has about 280,000 clones, 15% seen once. There are a few counts of this clone. What it binds is not known. Overall study results and limits: Across all four CD4+ subsets, people with type 1 diabetes showed modestly shorter TCRB CDR3s. Sampled from patients, naive, central memory and Treg TCRB repertoires appeared more similar than those sampled from healthy donors.

Sequencing used naive CD4+ T cells from blood. This clonotype originated in a man between 18 and 35 years old with type 1 diabetes. V usage is TRBV5-1 and J usage is TRBJ2-7; 7 bases line up with TRBD2. CDR3 nucleotides: TGCGCCAGCAGCTTGTGGGAGGGGAGGTACGACGAGCAGTACTTC. Its protein product is CASSLWEGRYDEQYF.